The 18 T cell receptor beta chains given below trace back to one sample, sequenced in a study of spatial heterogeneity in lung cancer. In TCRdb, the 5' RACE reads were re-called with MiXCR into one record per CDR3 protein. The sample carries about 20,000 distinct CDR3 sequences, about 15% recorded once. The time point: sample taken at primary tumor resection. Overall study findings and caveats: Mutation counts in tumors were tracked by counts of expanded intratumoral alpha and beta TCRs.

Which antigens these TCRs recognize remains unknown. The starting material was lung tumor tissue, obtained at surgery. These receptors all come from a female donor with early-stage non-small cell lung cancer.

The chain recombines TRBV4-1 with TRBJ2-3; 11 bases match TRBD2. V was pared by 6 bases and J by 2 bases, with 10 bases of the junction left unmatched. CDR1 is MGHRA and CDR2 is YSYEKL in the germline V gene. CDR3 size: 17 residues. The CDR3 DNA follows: TGCGCCAGCAGATTGTCCGGGACTAGCGGAAACACAGATACGCAGTATTTT. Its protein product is CASRLSGTSGNTDTQYF.

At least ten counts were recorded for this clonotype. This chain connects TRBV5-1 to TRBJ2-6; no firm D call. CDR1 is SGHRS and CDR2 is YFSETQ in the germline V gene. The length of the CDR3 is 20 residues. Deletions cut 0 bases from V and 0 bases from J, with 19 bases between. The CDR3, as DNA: TGCGCCAGCAGCTTGGATTCCCGAGCAGGTCATCTCTCTGGGGCCAACGTCCTGACTTTC. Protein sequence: CASSLDSRAGHLSGANVLTF.

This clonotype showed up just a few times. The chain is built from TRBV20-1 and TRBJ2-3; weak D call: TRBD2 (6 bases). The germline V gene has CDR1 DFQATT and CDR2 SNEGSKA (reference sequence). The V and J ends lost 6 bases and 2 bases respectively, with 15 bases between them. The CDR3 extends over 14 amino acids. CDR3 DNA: TGCAGTGCCCGGGACTTAACGAACACAGATACGCAGTATTTT. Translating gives CSARDLTNTDTQYF.

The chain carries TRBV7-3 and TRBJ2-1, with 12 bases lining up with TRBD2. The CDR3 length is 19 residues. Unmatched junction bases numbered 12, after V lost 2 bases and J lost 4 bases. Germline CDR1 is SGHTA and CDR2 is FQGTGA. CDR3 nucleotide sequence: TGTGCCAGCAGCTTACGGGTTAGGGGACTAGCGGGCCAATACAATGAGCAGTTCTTC. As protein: CASSLRVRGLAGQYNEQFF.

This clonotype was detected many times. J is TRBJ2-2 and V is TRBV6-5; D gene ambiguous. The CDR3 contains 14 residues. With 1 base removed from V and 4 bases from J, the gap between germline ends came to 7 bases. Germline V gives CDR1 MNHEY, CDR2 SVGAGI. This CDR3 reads CASSYFQTTGELFF. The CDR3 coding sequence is TGTGCCAGCAGTTACTTCCAAACCACCGGGGAGCTGTTTTTT.

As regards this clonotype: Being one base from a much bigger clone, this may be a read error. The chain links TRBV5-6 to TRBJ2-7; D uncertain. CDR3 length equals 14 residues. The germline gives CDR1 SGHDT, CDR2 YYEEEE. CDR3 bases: TGTGCCAGCAGCTCGGGTTTTTGGTCCTACGATCAGTACTTC. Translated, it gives CASSSGFWSYDQYF.

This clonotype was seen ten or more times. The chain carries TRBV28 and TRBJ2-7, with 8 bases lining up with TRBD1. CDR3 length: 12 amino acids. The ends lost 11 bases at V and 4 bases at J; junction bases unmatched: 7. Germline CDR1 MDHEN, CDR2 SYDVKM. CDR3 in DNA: TGTGCCGGCCAACAGGGGGTATACGAGCAGTACTTC. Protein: CAGQQGVYEQYF.

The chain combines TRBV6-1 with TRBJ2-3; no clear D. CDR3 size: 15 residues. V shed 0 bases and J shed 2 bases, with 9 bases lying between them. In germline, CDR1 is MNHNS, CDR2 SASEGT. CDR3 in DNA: TGTGCCAGCAGTGAAGCGGCGGATGACACAGATACGCAGTATTTT. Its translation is CASSEAADDTDTQYF.

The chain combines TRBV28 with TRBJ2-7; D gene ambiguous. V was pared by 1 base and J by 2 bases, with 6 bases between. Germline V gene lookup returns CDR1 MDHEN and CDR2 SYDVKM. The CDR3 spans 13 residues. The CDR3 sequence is CASSLSGPYEQYF. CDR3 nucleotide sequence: TGTGCCAGCAGTTTATCCGGTCCCTACGAGCAGTACTTC.

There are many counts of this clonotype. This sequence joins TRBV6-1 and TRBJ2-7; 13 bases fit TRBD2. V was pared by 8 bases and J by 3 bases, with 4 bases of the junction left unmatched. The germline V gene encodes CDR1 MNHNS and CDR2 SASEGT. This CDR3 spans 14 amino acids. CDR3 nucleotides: TGTGCCAGCTGGACTAGCGGGAGTTTCTACGAGCAGTACTTC. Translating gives CASWTSGSFYEQYF.

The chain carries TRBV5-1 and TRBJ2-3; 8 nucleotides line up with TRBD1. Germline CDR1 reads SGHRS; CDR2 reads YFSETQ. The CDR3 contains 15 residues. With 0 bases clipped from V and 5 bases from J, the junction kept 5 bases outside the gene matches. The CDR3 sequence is CASSLETGAGDTQYF. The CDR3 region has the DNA TGCGCCAGCAGCTTGGAGACAGGGGCGGGAGATACGCAGTATTTT.

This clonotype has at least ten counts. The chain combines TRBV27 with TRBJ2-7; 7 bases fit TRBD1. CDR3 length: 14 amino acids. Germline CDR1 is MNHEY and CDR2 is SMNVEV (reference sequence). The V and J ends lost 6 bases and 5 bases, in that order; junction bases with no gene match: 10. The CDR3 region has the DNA TGTGCCAGCAGGTTCTCCGGGACAGAAAACGAGCAGTACTTC. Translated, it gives CASRFSGTENEQYF.

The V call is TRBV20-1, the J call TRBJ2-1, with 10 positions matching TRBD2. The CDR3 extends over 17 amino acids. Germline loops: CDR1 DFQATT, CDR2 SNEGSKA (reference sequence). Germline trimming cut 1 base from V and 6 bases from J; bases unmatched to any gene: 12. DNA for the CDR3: TGCAGTGCTAGAGTTAGAGAAAGCGGGAGGGCCTTCAATGAGCAGTTCTTC. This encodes CSARVRESGRAFNEQFF.

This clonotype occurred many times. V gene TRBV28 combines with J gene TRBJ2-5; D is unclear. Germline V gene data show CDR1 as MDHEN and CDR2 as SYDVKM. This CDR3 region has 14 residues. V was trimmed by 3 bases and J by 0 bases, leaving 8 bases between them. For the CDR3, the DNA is TGTGCCAGCAGTTTTCGTCAGTACCAAGAGACCCAGTACTTC. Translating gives CASSFRQYQETQYF.

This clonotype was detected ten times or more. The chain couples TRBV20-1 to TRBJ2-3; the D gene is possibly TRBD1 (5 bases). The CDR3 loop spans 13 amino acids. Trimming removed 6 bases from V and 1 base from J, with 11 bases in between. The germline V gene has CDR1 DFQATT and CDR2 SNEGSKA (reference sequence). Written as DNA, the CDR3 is TGCAGTGCCCCTCGCAGGGGCACAGATACGCAGTATTTT. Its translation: CSAPRRGTDTQYF.

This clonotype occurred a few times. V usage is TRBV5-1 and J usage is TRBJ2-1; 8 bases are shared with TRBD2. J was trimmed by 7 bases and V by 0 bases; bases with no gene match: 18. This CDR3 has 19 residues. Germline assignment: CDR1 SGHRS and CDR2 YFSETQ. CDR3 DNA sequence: TGCGCCAGCAGCTTGGGGGTCAGGGCCGGGACTAGTTGGAGGAATGAGCAGTTCTTC. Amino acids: CASSLGVRAGTSWRNEQFF.

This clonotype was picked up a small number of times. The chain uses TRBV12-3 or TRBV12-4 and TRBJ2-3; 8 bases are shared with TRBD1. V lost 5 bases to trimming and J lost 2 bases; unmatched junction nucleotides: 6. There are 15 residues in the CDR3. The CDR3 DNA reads TGTGCCAGCAGTCGACAGGGGATCTCCACAGATACGCAGTATTTT. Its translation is CASSRQGISTDTQYF.

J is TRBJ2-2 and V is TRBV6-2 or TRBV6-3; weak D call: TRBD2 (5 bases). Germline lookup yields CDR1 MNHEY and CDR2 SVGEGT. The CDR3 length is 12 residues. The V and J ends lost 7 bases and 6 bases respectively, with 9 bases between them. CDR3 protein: CASIEGPGELFF. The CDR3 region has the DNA TGTGCCAGCATCGAGGGTCCCGGGGAGCTGTTTTTT.